What follows is one T cell receptor beta chain and its context. The data derive from a study of blood T cells in healthy people across ages. With a J-beta primer mix and a sample-barcoded 5' primer, a second PCR ran roughly 6 to 11 cycles. Via MiXCR, TCRdb re-called the 5' RACE reads, giving one row per CDR3 protein. The sample records over a million distinct CDR3 sequences, 45% to 70% being singletons. This CDR3 is built from 16 residues. V trimming: 4 bases; J trimming: 3 bases; junction bases outside the gene matches: 9. In germline, CDR1 is MDHEN, CDR2 SYDVKM. Sequences were obtained from blood. The receptor comes from a man aged 18 to 30 in good health. This sequence joins TRBV28 and TRBJ2-7; 10 positions agree with TRBD2. The CDR3 DNA follows: TGTGCCAGCAGTTCACAAAAAAGCGGGGGGGACTACGAGCAGTACTTC. Residues: CASSSQKSGGDYEQYF. Combining the CDR3 with reference TRBV28 and TRBJ2-7 gives the whole variable domain DVKVTQSSRYLVKRTGEKVFLECVQDMDHENMFWYRQDPGLGLRLIYFSYDVKMKEKGDIPEGYSVSREKKERFSLILESASTNQTSMYLCASSSQKSGGDYEQYFGPGTRLTVT.